This T cell receptor (beta chain) was identified during a study of blood T cell repertoires in COVID-19. The overall study: Samples of COVID-19 (acute and convalescent) were obtained from the United States, Italy and Spain.

Sequencing was performed with immunoSEQ multiplex PCR; in TCRdb, only in-frame clones are kept and a portion is missing. The sample yields a few hundred thousand clones, about 89% seen once. This CDR3 is 17 amino acids long. Trimming shortened V by 5 bases and J by 0 bases, and 17 bases separated the two germline ends. The germline V gene has CDR1 SGHAT and CDR2 FQNNGV. This sequence joins TRBV11-2 and TRBJ2-1; possibly TRBD1 for D (6 bases). The sequence derives from a woman aged 55-70 years with acute or convalescent COVID-19. Sequencing was carried out using peripheral blood. The CDR3 sequence is CASSRRGQSSSYNEQFF. Here the CDR3 DNA reads TGTGCCAGCAGCCGACGGGGACAATCAAGCTCCTACAATGAGCAGTTCTTC.